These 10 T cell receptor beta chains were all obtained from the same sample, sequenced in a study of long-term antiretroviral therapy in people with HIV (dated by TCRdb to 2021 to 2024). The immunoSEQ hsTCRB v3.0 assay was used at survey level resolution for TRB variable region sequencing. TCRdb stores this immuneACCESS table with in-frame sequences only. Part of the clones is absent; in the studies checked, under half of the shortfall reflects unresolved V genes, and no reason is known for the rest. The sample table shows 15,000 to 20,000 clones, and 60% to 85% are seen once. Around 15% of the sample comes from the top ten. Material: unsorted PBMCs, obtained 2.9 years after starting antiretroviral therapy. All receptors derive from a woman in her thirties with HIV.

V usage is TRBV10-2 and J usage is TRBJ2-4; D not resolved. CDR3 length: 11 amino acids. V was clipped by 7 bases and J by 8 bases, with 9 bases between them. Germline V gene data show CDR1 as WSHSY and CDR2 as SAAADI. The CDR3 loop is CASMLIDIQYF. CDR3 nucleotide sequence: TGCGCCAGCATGCTCATTGACATTCAGTACTTC.

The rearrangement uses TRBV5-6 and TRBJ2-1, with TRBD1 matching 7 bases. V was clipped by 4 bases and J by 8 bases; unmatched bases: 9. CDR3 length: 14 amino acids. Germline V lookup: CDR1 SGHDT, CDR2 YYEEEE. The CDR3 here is CASSRRGTAYEQFF. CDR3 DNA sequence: TGTGCCAGCAGCCGCCGAGGGACAGCTTATGAGCAGTTCTTC.

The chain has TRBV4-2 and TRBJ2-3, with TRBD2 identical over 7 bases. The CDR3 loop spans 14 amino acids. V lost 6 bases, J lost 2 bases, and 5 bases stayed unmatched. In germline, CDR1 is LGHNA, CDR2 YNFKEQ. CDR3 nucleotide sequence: TGTGCCAGCAGTTGGGGGGGTACCACAGATACGCAGTATTTT. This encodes CASSWGGTTDTQYF.

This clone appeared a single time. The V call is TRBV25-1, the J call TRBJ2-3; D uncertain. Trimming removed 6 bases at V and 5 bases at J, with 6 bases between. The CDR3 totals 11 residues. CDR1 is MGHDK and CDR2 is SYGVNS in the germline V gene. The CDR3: CASSLKDTQYF. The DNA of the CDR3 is TGTGCCAGCAGCCTCAAAGATACGCAGTATTTT.

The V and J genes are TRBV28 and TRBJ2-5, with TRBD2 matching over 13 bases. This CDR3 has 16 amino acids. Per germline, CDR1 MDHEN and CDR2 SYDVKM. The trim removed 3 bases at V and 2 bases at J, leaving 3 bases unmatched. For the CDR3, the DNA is TGTGCCAGCAGTTTGGGACTAGCGGGGCGGCAAGAGACCCAGTACTTC. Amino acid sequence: CASSLGLAGRQETQYF.

CDR3 in amino acids: CASSRRGPNTGELFF. The CDR3 bases are TGTGCCAGTAGTAGGAGGGGGCCGAACACCGGGGAGCTGTTTTTT. V gene TRBV19 combines with J gene TRBJ2-2; TRBD1 is a possible D gene (7 bases). The CDR3 loop spans 15 amino acids. Germline CDR1 reads LNHDA; CDR2 reads SQIVND (reference sequence). The V end was cut by 4 bases, the J end by 0 bases, with 9 bases between. Full variable domain (rest looked up from reference TRBV19 and TRBJ2-2): DGGITQSPKYLFRKEGQNVTLSCEQNLNHDAMYWYRQDPGQGLRLIYYSQIVNDFQKGDIAEGYSVSREKKESFPLTVTSAQKNPTAFYLCASSRRGPNTGELFFGEGSRLTVL.

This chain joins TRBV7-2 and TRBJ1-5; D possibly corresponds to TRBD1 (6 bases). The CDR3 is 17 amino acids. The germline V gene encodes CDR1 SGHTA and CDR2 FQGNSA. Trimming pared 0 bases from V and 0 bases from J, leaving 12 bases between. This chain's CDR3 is CASSLALGQSSNQPQHF. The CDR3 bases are TGTGCCAGCAGCTTAGCGCTAGGACAGTCTAGCAATCAGCCCCAGCATTTT.

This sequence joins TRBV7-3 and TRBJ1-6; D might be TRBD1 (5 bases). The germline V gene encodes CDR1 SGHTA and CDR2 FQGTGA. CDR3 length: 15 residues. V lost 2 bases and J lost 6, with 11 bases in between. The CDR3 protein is CASSLFGGLNSPLHF. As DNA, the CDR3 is TGTGCCAGCAGCTTATTCGGGGGACTTAATTCACCCCTCCACTTT.

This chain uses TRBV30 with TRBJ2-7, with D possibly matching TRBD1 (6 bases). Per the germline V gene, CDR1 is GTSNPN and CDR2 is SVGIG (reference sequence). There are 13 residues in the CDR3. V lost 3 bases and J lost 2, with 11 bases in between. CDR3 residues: CAWRPGATYEQYF. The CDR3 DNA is TGTGCCTGGAGGCCAGGGGCCACCTACGAGCAGTACTTC.

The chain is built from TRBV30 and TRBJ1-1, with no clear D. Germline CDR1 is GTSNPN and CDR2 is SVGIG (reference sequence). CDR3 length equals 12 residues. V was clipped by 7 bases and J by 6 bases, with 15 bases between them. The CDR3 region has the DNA TGTGCCTACTACGGGAGGTACCCTGAAGCTTTCTTT. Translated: CAYYGRYPEAFF.